This TCR beta chain was identified in a study of identical twins. This clonotype was seen many times. This CDR3 is 13 amino acids long. Trimming took 2 bases from V and 5 from J, leaving 10 bases between them. Germline loops: CDR1 SGHDT, CDR2 YYEEEE. One entry per CDR3 protein, called by TCRdb with MiXCR from the 5' RACE reads. Here the sample spans about 690,000 distinct CDR3 sequences, around 21% being singletons. This sample was also put to use in a study of T cells expressing NK-cell markers.

The V and J genes are TRBV5-6 and TRBJ1-2; D may be TRBD1 (5 bases). This receptor was obtained from a young woman in good health. The sequenced sample consisted of PBMCs. The DNA of the CDR3 is TGTGCCAGCAGCTTCGGGACGGAGTATGGCTACACCTTC. Translation: CASSFGTEYGYTF.